The 10 T cell receptor beta chains below come from one sample, sequenced in a study of T cell clones after liver transplantation. The table came from immunoSEQ multiplex PCR; TCRdb's copy has only in-frame clones and leaves some out. The sample has around 100,000 clones; about 86% are singletons. The input for sequencing was CD4+ T cells from blood, taken approximately 50 months after liver transplant. The source is a human patient who received a liver transplant. T cells may partly derive from the graft donor.

The chain joins TRBV6-1 to TRBJ2-3; the D call may be TRBD1 or TRBD2 (5 bases each). V dropped 2 bases and J dropped 2 bases, with 11 bases sitting between them. Looked up from germline, CDR1 is MNHNS and CDR2 is SASEGT. This CDR3 has 15 amino acids. The CDR3 spells CASSELGAHTDTQYF. The CDR3, as DNA: TGTGCCAGCAGTGAACTCGGGGCACACACAGATACGCAGTATTTT.

V and J are TRBV29-1 and TRBJ2-1; 12 bases map to TRBD2. The CDR3 runs to 15 residues. V lost 6 bases, J lost 8 bases, and 11 bases stayed unmatched. CDR1 and CDR2 (germline): SQVTM, ANQGSEA. CDR3 residues: CSVLTSGRRSDEQFF. The DNA of the CDR3 is TGCAGCGTGCTTACTAGCGGGAGGAGAAGCGATGAGCAGTTCTTC.

The chain links TRBV7-8 to TRBJ2-6, with TRBD1 as a possible D gene (5 bases). Germline values: CDR1 SGHVS, CDR2 FQNEAQ. Deletions cut 3 bases from V and 0 bases from J, with 9 bases between. The CDR3 loop spans 16 amino acids. The CDR3 DNA is TGTGCCAGCAGCTTCCCAGGGCGCTCTGGGGCCAACGTCCTGACTTTC. Translating gives CASSFPGRSGANVLTF.

J is TRBJ2-7 and V is TRBV18; 8 bases map to TRBD1. V lost 6 bases to trimming and J lost 3 bases; unmatched junction nucleotides: 19. The CDR3 is 18 amino acids. The germline V gene encodes CDR1 KGHSH and CDR2 LQKENI. CDR3 DNA sequence: TGTGCCAGCTCTAAGGGCAGGGGGCGGCCGCCAAGCGACTACGAGCAGTACTTC. As protein: CASSKGRGRPPSDYEQYF.

This chain links TRBV28 with TRBJ2-5, with D possibly matching TRBD1 (7 bases). The CDR3 length is 13 residues. The V end lost 8 bases, the J end lost 1 base, and 11 bases lay between the germline ends. CDR1 is MDHEN, CDR2 SYDVKM, per germline. The CDR3 DNA sequence: TGTGCCAGCGGTCAGGGGGGCCAAGAGACCCAGTACTTC. Translation: CASGQGGQETQYF.

This clone has more than one count but fewer than ten. The J gene is TRBJ1-2, the V gene TRBV6-5; weak D call: TRBD1 (6 bases). The CDR3 is 13 residues long. Germline V gene data show CDR1 as MNHEY and CDR2 as SVGAGI. The V gene lost 6 bases and the J gene lost 3 bases, with 11 bases spanning the gap. CDR3 in amino acids: CASSQGSDYGYTF. The CDR3 nucleotides are TGTGCCAGCAGCCAGGGGTCCGACTATGGCTACACCTTC.

The V gene is TRBV25-1, the J gene TRBJ2-4; TRBD1 matches 10 bases. The CDR3 extends over 16 amino acids. The germline V gene has CDR1 MGHDK and CDR2 SYGVNS. V shed 6 bases and J 3 bases; nucleotides not matched to a gene: 8. The CDR3 loop is CASRNTGTGDKNIQYF. CDR3 DNA sequence: TGTGCCAGCAGGAATACAGGGACAGGGGACAAAAACATTCAGTACTTC.

The chain has TRBV27 and TRBJ1-6; D remains ambiguous. Trimming stripped 7 bases from V and 5 bases from J, with 15 bases between. CDR3 size: 15 residues. Germline CDR1 MNHEY, CDR2 SMNVEV (reference sequence). The CDR3 spells CASNLSRAHNSPLHF. CDR3 nucleotide sequence: TGTGCCAGCAACCTCTCACGGGCCCATAATTCACCCCTCCACTTT.

V and J are TRBV7-9 and TRBJ2-3, with D possibly matching TRBD2 (8 bases). Germline V gene data show CDR1 as SEHNR and CDR2 as FQNEAQ (reference sequence). Trimming took 3 bases from V and 3 from J, leaving 19 bases between them. This CDR3 is built from 17 residues. Written as DNA, the CDR3 is TGTGCCAGCAGCTTCCCAGGGGGACTAGGGGGAACAGATACGCAGTATTTT. Its translation is CASSFPGGLGGTDTQYF.

The chain employs TRBV19 and TRBJ1-2; D may be TRBD1 (5 bases). Germline V gene sequence: CDR1 LNHDA, CDR2 SQIVND (reference sequence). Trimming pared 6 bases from V and 4 bases from J, leaving 12 bases between. CDR3 length: 13 amino acids. CDR3 sequence reads: CASSPLGGYGYTF. In DNA form, the CDR3 reads TGTGCCAGTAGCCCACTCGGGGGCTATGGCTACACCTTC.